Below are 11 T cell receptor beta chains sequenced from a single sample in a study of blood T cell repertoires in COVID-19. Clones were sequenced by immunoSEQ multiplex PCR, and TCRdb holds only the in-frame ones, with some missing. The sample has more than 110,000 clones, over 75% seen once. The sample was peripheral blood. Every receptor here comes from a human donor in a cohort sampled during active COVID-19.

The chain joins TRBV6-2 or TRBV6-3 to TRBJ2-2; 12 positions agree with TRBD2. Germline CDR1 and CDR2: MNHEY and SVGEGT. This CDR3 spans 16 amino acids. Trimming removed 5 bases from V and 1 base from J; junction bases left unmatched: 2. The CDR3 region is CASSQTSGGNTGELFF. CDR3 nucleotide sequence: TGTGCCAGCAGTCAGACTAGCGGGGGGAACACCGGGGAGCTGTTTTTT.

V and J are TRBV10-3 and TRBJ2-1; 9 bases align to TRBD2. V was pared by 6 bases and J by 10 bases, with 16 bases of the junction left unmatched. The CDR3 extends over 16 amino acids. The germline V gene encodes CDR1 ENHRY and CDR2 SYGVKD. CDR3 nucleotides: TGTGCCATCAGAGAAGTCAGGGTCGTAGCGGGAGACGAGCAGTTCTTC. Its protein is CAIREVRVVAGDEQFF.

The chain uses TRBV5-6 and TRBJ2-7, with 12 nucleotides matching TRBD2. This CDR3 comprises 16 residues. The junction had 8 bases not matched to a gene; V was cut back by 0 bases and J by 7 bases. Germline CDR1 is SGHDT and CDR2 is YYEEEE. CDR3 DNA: TGTGCCAGCAGCTTGGACGGACTAGCGGGGACGGGGGAGCAGTACTTC. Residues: CASSLDGLAGTGEQYF. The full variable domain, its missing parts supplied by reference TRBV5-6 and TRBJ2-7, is DAGVTQSPTHLIKTRGQQVTLRCSPKSGHDTVSWYQQALGQGPQFIFQYYEEEERQRGNFPDRFSGHQFPNYSSELNVNALLLGDSALYLCASSLDGLAGTGEQYFGPGTRLTVT.

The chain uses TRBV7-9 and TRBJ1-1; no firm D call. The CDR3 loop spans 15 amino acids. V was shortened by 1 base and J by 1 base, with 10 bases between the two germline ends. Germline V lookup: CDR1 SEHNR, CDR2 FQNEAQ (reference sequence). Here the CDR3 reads CASSLGPGGNTEAFF. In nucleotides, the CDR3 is TGTGCCAGCAGCTTAGGGCCAGGTGGGAACACTGAAGCTTTCTTT. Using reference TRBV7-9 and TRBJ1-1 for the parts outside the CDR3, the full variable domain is DTGVSQNPRHKITKRGQNVTFRCDPISEHNRLYWYRQTLGQGPEFLTYFQNEAQLEKSRLLSDRFSAERPKGSFSTLEIQRTEQGDSAMYLCASSLGPGGNTEAFFGQGTRLTVV.

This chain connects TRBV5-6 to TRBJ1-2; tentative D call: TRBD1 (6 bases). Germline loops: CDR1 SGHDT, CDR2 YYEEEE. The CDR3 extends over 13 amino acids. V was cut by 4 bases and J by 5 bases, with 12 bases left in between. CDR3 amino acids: CASSPKGGYGYTF. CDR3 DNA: TGTGCCAGCAGCCCTAAGGGGGGGTATGGCTACACCTTC.

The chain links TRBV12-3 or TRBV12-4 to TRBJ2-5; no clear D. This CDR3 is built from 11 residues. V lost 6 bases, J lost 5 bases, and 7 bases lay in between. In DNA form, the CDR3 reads TGTGCCAGCAGCCACCGGGAGACCCAGTACTTC. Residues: CASSHRETQYF.

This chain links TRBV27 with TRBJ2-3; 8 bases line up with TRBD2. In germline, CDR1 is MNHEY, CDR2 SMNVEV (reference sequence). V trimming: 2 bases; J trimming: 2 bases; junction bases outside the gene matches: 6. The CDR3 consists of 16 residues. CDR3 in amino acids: CASSLLTSAHTDTQYF. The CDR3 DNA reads TGTGCCAGCAGTTTACTGACTAGCGCCCACACAGATACGCAGTATTTT.

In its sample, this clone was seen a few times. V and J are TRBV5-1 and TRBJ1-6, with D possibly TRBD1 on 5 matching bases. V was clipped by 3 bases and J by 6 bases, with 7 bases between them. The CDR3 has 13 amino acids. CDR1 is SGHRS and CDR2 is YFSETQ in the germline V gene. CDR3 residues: CASSSGGNSPLHF. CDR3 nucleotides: TGCGCCAGCAGCTCCGGGGGTAATTCACCCCTCCACTTT. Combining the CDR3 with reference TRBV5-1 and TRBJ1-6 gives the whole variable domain KAGVTQTPRYLIKTRGQQVTLSCSPISGHRSVSWYQQTPGQGLQFLFEYFSETQRNKGNFPGRFSGRQFSNSRSEMNVSTLELGDSALYLCASSSGGNSPLHFGNGTRLTVT.

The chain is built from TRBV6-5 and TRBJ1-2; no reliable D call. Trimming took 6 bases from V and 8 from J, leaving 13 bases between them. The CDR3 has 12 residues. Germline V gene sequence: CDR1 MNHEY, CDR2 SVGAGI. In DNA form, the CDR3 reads TGTGCCAGCAGGGATCCTAGTAGGGGCTACACCTTC. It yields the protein CASRDPSRGYTF.

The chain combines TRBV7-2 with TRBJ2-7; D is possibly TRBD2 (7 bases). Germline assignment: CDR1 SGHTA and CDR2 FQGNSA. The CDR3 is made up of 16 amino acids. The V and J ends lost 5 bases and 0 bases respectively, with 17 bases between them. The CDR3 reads CASSLRGGRSSYEQYF. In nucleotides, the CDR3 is TGTGCCAGCAGCCTTAGGGGGGGTAGGAGCTCCTACGAGCAGTACTTC.

The CDR3 loop is CASSPFLEEETGELFF. The CDR3 region has the DNA TGTGCCAGCAGCCCCTTCCTGGAGGAGGAGACCGGGGAGCTGTTTTTT. The rearrangement joins TRBV5-6 to TRBJ2-2; possibly TRBD2 for D (5 bases). V was shortened by 4 bases and J by 5 bases, with 18 bases between the two germline ends. The CDR3 has 16 residues. The germline CDR1 and CDR2 sequences are SGHDT and YYEEEE.